This entry features one TCR beta chain sequence. This was the immunoSEQ v3 assay. The method was immunoSEQ multiplex PCR; TCRdb's version includes in-frame clones alone and lacks a portion of them. The sample holds fewer than 65,000 clones, approximately 75% seen once. The sample originates from a study of TIL therapy for anti-PD-1-resistant metastatic lung cancer. Across the whole study: Most patients had lung adenocarcinoma; a few tumors were EGFR-mutant, two ALK-rearranged; half smoked currently or formerly.

Time point indicated: pre-treatment sample, taken before nivolumab and TIL therapy. Source: blood, taken at baseline. This clonotype was sampled from a person aged 25 to 80 with non-small cell lung cancer.

The CDR3 nucleotides are TGTGCCCGAGACAGGAGGGGCTATGGCTACACCTTC. It codes for CARDRRGYGYTF. The rearrangement joins TRBV30 to TRBJ1-2, with D possibly TRBD1 on 6 matching bases. The CDR3 length is 12 residues. The germline V gene encodes CDR1 GTSNPN and CDR2 SVGIG (reference sequence). Between the trimmed V and J ends, which lost 8 bases and 4 bases, there was a span of 14 bases.